This entry is about one TCR beta chain. No antigen is known for it. Per-base quality was not reported, and no clone a single base away is much larger than it. TCR CDR3 regions were amplified from genomic DNA by multiplex PCR using the deep immunoSEQ assay. Genomic DNA extracted from each cell subset was distributed evenly over all wells of several immunoSEQ 96-well plates, and each plate served as one replicate. Each replicate PCR for unsorted PBMC received 250 to 300 ng genomic DNA, equal to 25,000 to 35,000 T cell genomes. Unsorted PBMC genomic DNA was sequenced across ten immunoSEQ deep assay plates. The purified libraries were quantified using a Qubit 3.0 fluorometer, sized with a Bioanalyzer 2100, and then quantified again using the KAPA Library Quantification kit. Every immunoSEQ 96-well plate was sequenced on a separate single-read 150-cycle Illumina NextSeq 550 flow cell. On the study's bioinformatics: Because only junctional sequences without quality scores were contained in the immunoSEQ output, filtering matching that applied to full-length reads could not be performed. To assign V/J genes and CDR3, sequences were annotated against IMGT germline references using PyIR, a Python wrapper for IgBLAST v1.9. Reads with weak V/J assignments (E-value above 1e-6), missing CDR3, stop codons, out-of-frame junctions, or ambiguous translated residues were removed. V3J clonotypes were defined as sequences sharing an identical inferred V gene, J gene, and CDR3 amino acid sequence. The percentage overlap between two repertoires was calculated by dividing the number of shared unique clonotypes by the size of the smaller repertoire. Three approaches were used to assess repertoire richness: RTK rarefaction, the Chao1 estimator, and Recon v2.1 estimates of unobserved clonotypes. TCRdb holds this immuneACCESS table with in-frame rearrangements only. Some clones are missing; in checked studies, unresolved V genes explain under half, and the rest has no known cause. The V and J calls and the clone size are those of that table, but D and trimming were determined from the DNA. The sample data list 450,000 to 600,000 clones, and around 80% of these were observed just once. Clones ranked in the top ten supply approximately 12% of the sample.

Sequences SGHTA (CDR1) and FQGNSA (CDR2) are obtained from the germline V gene. The germline ends are 24 bases apart after V is trimmed by 5 bases and J by 14 bases. The CDR3 sequence holds 14 residues, the cysteine and phenylalanine included. The kept DNA is CDR3 alone, 42 bases in frame from the first base. Donors were healthy HIV-negative adults with no recently reported acute infections or vaccinations. Every donor was a Caucasian adult residing in Nashville, Tennessee, USA. In the unsorted samples, 70 million to 95 million PBMCs were counted, and genomic DNA was extracted using the QIAamp DNA Blood Mini kit. Blood was collected by leukapheresis, and PBMCs were isolated by Ficoll-Histopaque density gradient centrifugation and then cryopreserved in liquid nitrogen vapor phase. The entry originates in a study of shared clonotypes between healthy human individuals (dated by TCRdb to the early 2020s). Background for the entire study: A few men and a couple of women, aged 18 to 49 years, made up the cohort. To increase sequencing depth and limit assay-specific biases, different laboratories used diverse techniques to prepare libraries and sequence TCR repertoires. To estimate repertoire size and how much clonotype sharing occurs between individuals, the study deeply sequenced the blood TCR repertoires of several healthy adults. Leukapheresis yielded between about 0.8 and 9.5 billion PBMCs per donor. Broad study findings and their caveats: Because the study included a small number of donors, the genetic and exposure-history diversity represented was limited. Pairwise subsampling indicated that sequencing depth was expected to affect the degree of clonotype sharing among donors. Only blood was sampled, and tissue TCR repertoires likely differ from those in blood.

The sequenced material came from PBMCs. This TCR was sampled from a woman between 40 and 50 years old in good health. Some clones in this sample may be carry-over from other donors' samples. The chain was built from TRBV7-2 and TRBJ1-2; the best D guess is TRBD1, with 5 bases matching. The DNA sequence is TGTGCCAGCAGCACCGCCGGGACTCCCTCTGAAGGGACCTTC. This encodes CASSTAGTPSEGTF. With all but the CDR3 taken from the reference TRBV7-2 and TRBJ1-2 genes, the full variable domain is: GAGVSQSPSNKVTEKGKDVELRCDPISGHTALYWYRQSLGQGLEFLIYFQGNSAPDKSGLPSDRFSAERTGGSVSTLTIQRTQQEDSAVYLCASSTAGTPSEGTFGSGTRLTVV.